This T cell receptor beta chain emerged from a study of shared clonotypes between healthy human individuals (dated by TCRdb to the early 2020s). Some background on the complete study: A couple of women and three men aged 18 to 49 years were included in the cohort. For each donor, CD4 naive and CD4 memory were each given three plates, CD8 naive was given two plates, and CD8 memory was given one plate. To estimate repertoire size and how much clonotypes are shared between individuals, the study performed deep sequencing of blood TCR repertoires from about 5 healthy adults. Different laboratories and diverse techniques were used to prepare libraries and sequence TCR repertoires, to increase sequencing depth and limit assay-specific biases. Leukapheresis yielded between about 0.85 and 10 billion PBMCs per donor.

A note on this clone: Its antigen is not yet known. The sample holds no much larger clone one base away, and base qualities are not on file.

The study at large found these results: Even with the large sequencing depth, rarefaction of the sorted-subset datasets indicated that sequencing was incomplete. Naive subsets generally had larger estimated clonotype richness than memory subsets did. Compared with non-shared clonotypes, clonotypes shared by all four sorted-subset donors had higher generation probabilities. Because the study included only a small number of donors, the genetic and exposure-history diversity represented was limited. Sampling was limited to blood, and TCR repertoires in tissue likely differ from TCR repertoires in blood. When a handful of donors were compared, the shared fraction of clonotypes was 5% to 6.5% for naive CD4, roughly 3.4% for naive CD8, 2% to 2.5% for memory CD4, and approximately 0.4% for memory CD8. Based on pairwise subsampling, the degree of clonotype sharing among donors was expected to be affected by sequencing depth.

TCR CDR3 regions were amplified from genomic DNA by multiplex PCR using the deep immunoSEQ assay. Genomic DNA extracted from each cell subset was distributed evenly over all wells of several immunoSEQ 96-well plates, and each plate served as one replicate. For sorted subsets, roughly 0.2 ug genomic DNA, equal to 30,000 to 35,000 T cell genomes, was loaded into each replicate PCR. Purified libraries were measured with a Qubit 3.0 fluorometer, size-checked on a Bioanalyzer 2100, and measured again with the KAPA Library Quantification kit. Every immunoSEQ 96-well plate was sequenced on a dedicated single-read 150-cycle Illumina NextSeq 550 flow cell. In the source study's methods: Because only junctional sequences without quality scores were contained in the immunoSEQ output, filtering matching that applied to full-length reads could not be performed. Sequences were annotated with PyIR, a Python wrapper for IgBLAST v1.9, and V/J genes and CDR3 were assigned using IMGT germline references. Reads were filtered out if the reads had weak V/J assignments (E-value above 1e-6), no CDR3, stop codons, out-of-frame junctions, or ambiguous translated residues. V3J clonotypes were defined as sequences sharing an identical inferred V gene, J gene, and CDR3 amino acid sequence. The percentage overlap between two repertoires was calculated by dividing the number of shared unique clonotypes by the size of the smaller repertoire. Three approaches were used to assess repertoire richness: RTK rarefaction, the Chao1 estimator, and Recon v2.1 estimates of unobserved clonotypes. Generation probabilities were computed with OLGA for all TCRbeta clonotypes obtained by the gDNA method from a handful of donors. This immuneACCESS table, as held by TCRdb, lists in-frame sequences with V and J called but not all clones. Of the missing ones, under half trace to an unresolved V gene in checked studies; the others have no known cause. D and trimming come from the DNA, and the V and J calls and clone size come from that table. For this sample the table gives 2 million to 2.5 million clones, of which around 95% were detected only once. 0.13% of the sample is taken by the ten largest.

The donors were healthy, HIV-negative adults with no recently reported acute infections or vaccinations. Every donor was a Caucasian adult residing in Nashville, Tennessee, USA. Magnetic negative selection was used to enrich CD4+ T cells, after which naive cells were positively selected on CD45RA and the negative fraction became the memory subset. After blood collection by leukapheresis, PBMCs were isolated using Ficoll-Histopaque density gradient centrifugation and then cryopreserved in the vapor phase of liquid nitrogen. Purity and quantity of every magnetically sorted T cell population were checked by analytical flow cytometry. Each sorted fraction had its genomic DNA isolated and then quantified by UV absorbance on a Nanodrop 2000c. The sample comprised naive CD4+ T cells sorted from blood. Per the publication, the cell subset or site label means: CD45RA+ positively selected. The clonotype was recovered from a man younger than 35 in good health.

The DNA sequence is TGCGCCAGCAGCCAAGTGGGACTTTCCTACGAGCAGTACTTC. Protein translation: CASSQVGLSYEQYF. This chain joins TRBV4-1 to TRBJ2-7, with TRBD2 tentatively as D gene (6 bases match). Deletion took 1 base off V and 1 base off J, with a span of 8 bases between the germline ends. The CDR3 goes from the cysteine to the phenylalanine over 14 residues. Just CDR3 DNA is preserved here, 42 bases in frame from base 1. The CDR1 and CDR2 encoded by the germline V gene are MGHRA and YSYEKL.